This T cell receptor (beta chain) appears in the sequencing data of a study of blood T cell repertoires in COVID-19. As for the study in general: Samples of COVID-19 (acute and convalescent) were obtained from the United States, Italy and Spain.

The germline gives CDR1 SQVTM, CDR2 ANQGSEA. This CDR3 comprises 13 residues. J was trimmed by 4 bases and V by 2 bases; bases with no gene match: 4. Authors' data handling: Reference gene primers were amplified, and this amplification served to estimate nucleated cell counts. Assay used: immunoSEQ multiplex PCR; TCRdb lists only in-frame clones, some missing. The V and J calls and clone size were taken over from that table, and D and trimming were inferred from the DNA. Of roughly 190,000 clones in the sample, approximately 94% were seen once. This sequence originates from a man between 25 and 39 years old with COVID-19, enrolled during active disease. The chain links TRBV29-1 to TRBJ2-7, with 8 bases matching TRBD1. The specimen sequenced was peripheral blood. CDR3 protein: CSVERQGSYEQYF. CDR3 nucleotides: TGCAGCGTTGAAAGACAGGGGTCGTACGAGCAGTACTTC.